This TCR beta chain emerged from a study of blood T cell repertoires in COVID-19. V lost 4 bases and J lost 4, with 15 bases in between. Germline CDR1 is SGHNT and CDR2 is YYREEE (reference sequence). The CDR3 is made up of 15 amino acids. TCRdb's table, derived via immunoSEQ multiplex PCR, lists solely in-frame clones and lacks some. The sample yields around 230,000 clones, about four fifths seen once. This clonotype was obtained from a woman between 40 and 50 years old with active or convalescent COVID-19. The chain has TRBV5-4 and TRBJ2-1, with D possibly TRBD2 on 6 matching bases. Sequencing used peripheral blood. CDR3 sequence reads: CASSRSTGDYNEQFF. The DNA of the CDR3 is TGTGCCAGCAGCCGTTCTACGGGGGATTACAATGAGCAGTTCTTC. The whole variable domain, filled in from reference TRBV5-4 and TRBJ2-1, reads ETGVTQSPTHLIKTRGQQVTLRCSSQSGHNTVSWYQQALGQGPQFIFQYYREEENGRGNFPPRFSGLQFPNYSSELNVNALELDDSALYLCASSRSTGDYNEQFFGPGTRLTVL.